These 3 T cell receptor beta chains originate from one sample sequenced in a study of T-cell reconstitution after alpha-beta-depleted transplantation in children. Preparation of the TCRbeta library involved a method that used unique molecular identifiers. TCRdb used MiXCR to reprocess the PCR reads, holding one entry per CDR3 protein. The data show about 580,000 distinct CDR3 sequences, with more than 20% seen just once and approximately 39% held by the top ten. The sequencing used PBMCs, collected before TCRalphabeta/CD19-depleted stem cell transplant. Receptor source: a boy in the first two years of life with Wiskott-Aldrich syndrome, due to receive a stem cell transplant.

V usage is TRBV5-1 and J usage is TRBJ2-1; 14 nucleotides line up with TRBD2. V was clipped by 4 bases and J by 8 bases; unmatched bases: 5. The germline CDR1 and CDR2 sequences are SGHRS and YFSETQ. This CDR3 is built from 15 residues. CDR3 coding DNA: TGCGCCAGCAGCACGGGGACTAGCGGGAGCTATGAGCAGTTCTTC. Its translation: CASSTGTSGSYEQFF.

The chain is built from TRBV28 and TRBJ1-3; no firm D call. The V end was cut by 0 bases, the J end by 0 bases, with 3 bases between. Looked up from germline, CDR1 is MDHEN and CDR2 is SYDVKM. The length of the CDR3 is 14 residues. The CDR3 spells CASSLWVSGNTIYF. The CDR3 nucleotides are TGTGCCAGCAGTTTATGGGTCTCTGGAAACACCATATATTTT. Full variable domain (rest looked up from reference TRBV28 and TRBJ1-3): DVKVTQSSRYLVKRTGEKVFLECVQDMDHENMFWYRQDPGLGLRLIYFSYDVKMKEKGDIPEGYSVSREKKERFSLILESASTNQTSMYLCASSLWVSGNTIYFGEGSWLTVV.

The rearrangement uses TRBV5-1 and TRBJ2-2; weak D call: TRBD1 (5 bases). Trimming took off 0 bases at V and 4 bases at J, with 10 bases between the two ends. This CDR3 has 15 residues. The germline V gene has CDR1 SGHRS and CDR2 YFSETQ. CDR3 loop: CASSLAGKATGELFF. DNA for the CDR3: TGCGCCAGCAGCTTGGCAGGGAAAGCCACCGGGGAGCTGTTTTTT.